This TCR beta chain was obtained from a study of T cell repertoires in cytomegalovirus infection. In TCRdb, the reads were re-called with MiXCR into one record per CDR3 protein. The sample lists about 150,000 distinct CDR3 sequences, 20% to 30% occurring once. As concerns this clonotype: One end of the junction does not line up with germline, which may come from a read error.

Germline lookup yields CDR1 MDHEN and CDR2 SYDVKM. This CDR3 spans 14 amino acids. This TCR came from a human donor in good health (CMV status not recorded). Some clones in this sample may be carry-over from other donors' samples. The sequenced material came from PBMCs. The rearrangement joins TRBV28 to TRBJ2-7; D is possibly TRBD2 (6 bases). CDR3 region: CASIGGLRTYEQHF. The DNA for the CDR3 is TGTGCCAGCATCGGGGGACTCCGCACCTACGAGCAGCACTTC.